This note documents a single TCR beta chain sequence. Its antigen is undetermined. TCRdb called the reads again in MiXCR, with one record for every CDR3 protein. This sample has about 39,000 distinct CDR3 sequences, with over 9% found just once. The sample belongs to a study of type 1 regulatory T cells. Study-wide background: T-allo10 is a Tr1-enriched, alloantigen-specific CD4 T cell product made in vitro.

General observations from the study: Tr1 cells had a more restricted TCR repertoire than non-Tr1 cells.

The CDR3 length is 18 residues. V trimming: 1 base; J trimming: 8 bases; junction bases outside the gene matches: 13. The clonotype comes from a human donor in good health. The chain uses TRBV12-3 or TRBV12-4 and TRBJ2-1, with 11 bases fitting TRBD2. The specimen sequenced was cultured non-Tr1 T cells, either the whole culture or a sorted T cell fraction (not recorded which). CDR3 protein: CASSLVELAGDLADEQFF. CDR3 in DNA: TGTGCCAGCAGTTTAGTAGAACTAGCGGGGGACCTAGCGGATGAGCAGTTCTTC.